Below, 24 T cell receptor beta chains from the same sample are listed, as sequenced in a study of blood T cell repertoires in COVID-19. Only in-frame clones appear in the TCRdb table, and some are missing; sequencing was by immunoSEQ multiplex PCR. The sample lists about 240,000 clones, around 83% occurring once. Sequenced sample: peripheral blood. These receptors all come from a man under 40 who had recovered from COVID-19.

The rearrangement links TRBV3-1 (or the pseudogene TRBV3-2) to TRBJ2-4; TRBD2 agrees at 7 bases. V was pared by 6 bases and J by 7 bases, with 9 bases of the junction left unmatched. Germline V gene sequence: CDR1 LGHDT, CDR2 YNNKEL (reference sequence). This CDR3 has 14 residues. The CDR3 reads CASSPIGGSNIQYF. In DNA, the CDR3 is TGTGCCAGCAGTCCTATCGGGGGGTCGAACATTCAGTACTTC.

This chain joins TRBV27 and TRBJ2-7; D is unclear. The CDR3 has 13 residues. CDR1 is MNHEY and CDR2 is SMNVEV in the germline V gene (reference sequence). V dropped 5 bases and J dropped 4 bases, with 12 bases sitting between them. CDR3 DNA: TGTGCCAGCAGTCGTCAGAGAGGTTACGAGCAGTACGTC. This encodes CASSRQRGYEQYV.

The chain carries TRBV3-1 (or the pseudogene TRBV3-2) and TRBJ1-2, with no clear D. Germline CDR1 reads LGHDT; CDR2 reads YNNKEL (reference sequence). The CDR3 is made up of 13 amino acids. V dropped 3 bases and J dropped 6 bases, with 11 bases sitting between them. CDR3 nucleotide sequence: TGTGCCAGCAGCCACTCCGGGGAGGATGGCTACACCTTC. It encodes CASSHSGEDGYTF.

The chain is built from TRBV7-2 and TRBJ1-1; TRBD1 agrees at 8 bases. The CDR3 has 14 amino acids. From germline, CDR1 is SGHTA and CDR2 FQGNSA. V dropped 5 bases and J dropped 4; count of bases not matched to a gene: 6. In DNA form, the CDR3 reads TGTGCCAGCAGCCGGACAGGGAGCGCCACTGAAGCTTTCTTT. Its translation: CASSRTGSATEAFF. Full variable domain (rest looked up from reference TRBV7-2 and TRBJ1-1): GAGVSQSPSNKVTEKGKDVELRCDPISGHTALYWYRQSLGQGLEFLIYFQGNSAPDKSGLPSDRFSAERTGGSVSTLTIQRTQQEDSAVYLCASSRTGSATEAFFGQGTRLTVV.

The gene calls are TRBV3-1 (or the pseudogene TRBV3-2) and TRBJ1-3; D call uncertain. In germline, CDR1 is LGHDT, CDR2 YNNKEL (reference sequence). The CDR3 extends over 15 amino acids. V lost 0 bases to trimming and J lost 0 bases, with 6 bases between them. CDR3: CASSQDQNSGNTIYF. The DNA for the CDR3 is TGTGCCAGCAGCCAAGATCAAAACTCTGGAAACACCATATATTTT.

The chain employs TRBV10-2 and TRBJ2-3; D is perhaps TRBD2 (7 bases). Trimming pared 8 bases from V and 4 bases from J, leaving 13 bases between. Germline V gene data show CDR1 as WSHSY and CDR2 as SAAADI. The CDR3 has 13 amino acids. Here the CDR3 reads CASGSGGADTQYF. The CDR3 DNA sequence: TGCGCCAGCGGATCGGGGGGCGCAGATACGCAGTATTTT.

The CDR3 region is CASSPSGGRYEQYF. CDR3 coding DNA: TGTGCCAGCTCACCTAGCGGGGGAAGATACGAGCAGTACTTC. The chain combines TRBV18 with TRBJ2-7, with 9 bases fitting TRBD2. The germline gives CDR1 KGHSH, CDR2 LQKENI. Unmatched junction bases numbered 4, after V lost 3 bases and J lost 4 bases. This CDR3 has 14 residues.

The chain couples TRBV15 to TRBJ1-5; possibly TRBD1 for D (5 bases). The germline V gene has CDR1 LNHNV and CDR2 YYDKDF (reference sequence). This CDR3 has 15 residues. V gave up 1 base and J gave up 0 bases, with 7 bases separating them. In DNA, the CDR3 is TGTGCCACCAGCAGAGTTGGGGCTAGCAATCAGCCCCAGCATTTT. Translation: CATSRVGASNQPQHF. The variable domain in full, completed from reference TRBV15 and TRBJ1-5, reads DAMVIQNPRYQVTQFGKPVTLSCSQTLNHNVMYWYQQKSSQAPKLLFHYYDKDFNNEADTPDNFQSRRPNTSFCFLDIRSPGLGDTAMYLCATSRVGASNQPQHFGDGTRLSIL.

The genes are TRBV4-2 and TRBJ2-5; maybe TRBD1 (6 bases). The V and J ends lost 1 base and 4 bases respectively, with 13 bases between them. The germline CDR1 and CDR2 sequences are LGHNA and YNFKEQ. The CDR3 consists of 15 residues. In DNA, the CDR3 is TGTGCCAGCAGCCAAGCACAGGGAAATCGAGAGACCCAGTACTTC. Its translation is CASSQAQGNRETQYF.

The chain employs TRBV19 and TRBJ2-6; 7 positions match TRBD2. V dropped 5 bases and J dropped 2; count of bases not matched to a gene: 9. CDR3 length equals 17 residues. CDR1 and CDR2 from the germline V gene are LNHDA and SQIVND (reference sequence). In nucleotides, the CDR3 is TGTGCCAGTAGTCCCTGGGAGGGGCGGCCTGGGGCCAACGTCCTGACTTTC. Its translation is CASSPWEGRPGANVLTF. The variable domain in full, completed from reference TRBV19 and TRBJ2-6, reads DGGITQSPKYLFRKEGQNVTLSCEQNLNHDAMYWYRQDPGQGLRLIYYSQIVNDFQKGDIAEGYSVSREKKESFPLTVTSAQKNPTAFYLCASSPWEGRPGANVLTFGAGSRLTVL.

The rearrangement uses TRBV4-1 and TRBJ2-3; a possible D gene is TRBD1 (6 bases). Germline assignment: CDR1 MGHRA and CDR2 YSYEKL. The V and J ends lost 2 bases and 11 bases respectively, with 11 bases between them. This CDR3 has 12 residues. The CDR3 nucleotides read TGCGCCAGCAGCCAAATGGACAGCGGGCAGTATTTT. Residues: CASSQMDSGQYF.

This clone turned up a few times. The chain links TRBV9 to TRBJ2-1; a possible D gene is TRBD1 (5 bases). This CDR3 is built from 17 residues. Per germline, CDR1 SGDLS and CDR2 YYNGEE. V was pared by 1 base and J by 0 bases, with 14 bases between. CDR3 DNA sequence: TGTGCCAGCAGCGTACGAGACAGTCCGAGCTCCTACAATGAGCAGTTCTTC. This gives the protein CASSVRDSPSSYNEQFF.

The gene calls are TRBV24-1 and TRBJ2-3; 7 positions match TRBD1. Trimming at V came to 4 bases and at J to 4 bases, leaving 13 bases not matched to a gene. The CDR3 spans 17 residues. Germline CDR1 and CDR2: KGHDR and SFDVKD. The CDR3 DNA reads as TGTGCCACCAGTGAGACAGGGATGGGGGTCCATCCAGATACGCAGTATTTT. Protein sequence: CATSETGMGVHPDTQYF.

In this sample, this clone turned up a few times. The CDR3 region is CASSYGRTGGYTF. As DNA, the CDR3 is TGTGCCAGCAGTTACGGGAGGACGGGTGGCTACACCTTC. The gene calls are TRBV6-5 and TRBJ1-2; D is uncertain. The CDR3 sequence is 13 residues long. V was pared by 2 bases and J by 7 bases, with 11 bases between. The germline V gene has CDR1 MNHEY and CDR2 SVGAGI.

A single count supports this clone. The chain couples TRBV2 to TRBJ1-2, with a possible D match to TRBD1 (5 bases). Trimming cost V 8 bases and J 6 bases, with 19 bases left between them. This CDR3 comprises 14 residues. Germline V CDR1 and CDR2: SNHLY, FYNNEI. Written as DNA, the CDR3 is TGTGCCAGCTCCCTTGTTCTTGGGGCGAATGGCTACACCTTC. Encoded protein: CASSLVLGANGYTF.

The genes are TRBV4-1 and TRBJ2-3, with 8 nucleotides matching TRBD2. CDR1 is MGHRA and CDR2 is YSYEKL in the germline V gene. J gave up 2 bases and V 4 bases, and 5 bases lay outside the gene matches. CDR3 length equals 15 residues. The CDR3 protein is CASSRTSGITDTQYF. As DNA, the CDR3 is TGCGCCAGCAGCCGTACTAGCGGTATCACAGATACGCAGTATTTT.

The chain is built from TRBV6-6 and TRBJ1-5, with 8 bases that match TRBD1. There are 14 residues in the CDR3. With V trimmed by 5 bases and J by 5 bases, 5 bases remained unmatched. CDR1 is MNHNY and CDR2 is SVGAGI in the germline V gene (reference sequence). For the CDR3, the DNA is TGTGCCAGCAGTCGAAGACAGGGGCATCAGCCCCAGCATTTT. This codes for CASSRRQGHQPQHF.

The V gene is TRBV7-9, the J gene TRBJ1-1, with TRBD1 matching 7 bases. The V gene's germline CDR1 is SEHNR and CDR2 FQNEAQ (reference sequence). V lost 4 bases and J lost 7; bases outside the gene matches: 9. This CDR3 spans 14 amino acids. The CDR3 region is CASSSGRDSREAFF. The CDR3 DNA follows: TGTGCCAGCAGCTCTGGGCGGGACAGCCGTGAAGCTTTCTTT. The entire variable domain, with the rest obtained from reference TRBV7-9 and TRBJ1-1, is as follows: DTGVSQNPRHKITKRGQNVTFRCDPISEHNRLYWYRQTLGQGPEFLTYFQNEAQLEKSRLLSDRFSAERPKGSFSTLEIQRTEQGDSAMYLCASSSGRDSREAFFGQGTRLTVV.

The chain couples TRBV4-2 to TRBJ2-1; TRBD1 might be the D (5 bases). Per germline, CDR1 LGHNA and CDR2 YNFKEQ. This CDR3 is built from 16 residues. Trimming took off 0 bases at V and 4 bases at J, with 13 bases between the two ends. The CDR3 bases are TGTGCCAGCAGCCAAGACGCAGGGTGGCCGTACAATGAGCAGTTCTTC. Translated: CASSQDAGWPYNEQFF.

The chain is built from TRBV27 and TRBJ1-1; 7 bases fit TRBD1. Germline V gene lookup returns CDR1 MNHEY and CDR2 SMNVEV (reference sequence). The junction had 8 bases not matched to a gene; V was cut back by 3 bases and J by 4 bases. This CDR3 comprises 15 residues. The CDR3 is CASSFSGGRSTEAFF. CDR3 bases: TGTGCCAGCAGTTTTTCAGGGGGGCGGAGCACTGAAGCTTTCTTT.

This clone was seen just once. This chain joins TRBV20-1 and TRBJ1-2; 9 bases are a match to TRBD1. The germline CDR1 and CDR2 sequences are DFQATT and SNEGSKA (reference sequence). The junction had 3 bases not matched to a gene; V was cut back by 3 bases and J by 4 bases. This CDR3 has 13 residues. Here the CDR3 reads CSASTGGTYGYTF. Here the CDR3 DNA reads TGCAGTGCTAGTACAGGGGGCACCTATGGCTACACCTTC.

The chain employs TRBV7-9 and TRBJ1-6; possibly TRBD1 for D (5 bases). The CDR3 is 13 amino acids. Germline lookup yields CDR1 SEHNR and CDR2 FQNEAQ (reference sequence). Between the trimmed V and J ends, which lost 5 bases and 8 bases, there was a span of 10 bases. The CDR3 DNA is TGTGCCAGCAGCGAAACAGGTGATTCACCCCTCCACTTT. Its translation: CASSETGDSPLHF.

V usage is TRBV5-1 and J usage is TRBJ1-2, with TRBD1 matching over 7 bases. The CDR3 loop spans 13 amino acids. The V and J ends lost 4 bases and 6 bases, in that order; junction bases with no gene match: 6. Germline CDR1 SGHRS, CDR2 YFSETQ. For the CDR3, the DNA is TGCGCCAGCAGCCCCGGGACAGCGAATGGCTACACCTTC. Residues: CASSPGTANGYTF.

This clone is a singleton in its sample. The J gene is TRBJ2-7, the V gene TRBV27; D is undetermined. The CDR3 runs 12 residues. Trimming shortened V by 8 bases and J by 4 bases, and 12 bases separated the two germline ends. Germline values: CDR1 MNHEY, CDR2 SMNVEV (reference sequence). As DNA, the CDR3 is TGTGCCAGCCGAAATATGGAGTACGAGCAGTACTTC. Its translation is CASRNMEYEQYF.